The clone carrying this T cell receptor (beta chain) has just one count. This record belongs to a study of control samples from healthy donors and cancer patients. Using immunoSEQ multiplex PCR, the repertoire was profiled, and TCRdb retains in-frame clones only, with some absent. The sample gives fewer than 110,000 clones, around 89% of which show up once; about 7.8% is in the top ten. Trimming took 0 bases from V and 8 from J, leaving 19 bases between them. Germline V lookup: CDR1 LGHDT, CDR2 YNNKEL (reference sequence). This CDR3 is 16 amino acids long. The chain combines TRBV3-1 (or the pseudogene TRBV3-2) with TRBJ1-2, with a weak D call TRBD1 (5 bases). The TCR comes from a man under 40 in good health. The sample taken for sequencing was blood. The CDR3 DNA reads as TGTGCCAGCAGCCAAGAAATGGCCAACCCCTGGGGGGGCTACACCTTC. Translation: CASSQEMANPWGGYTF.